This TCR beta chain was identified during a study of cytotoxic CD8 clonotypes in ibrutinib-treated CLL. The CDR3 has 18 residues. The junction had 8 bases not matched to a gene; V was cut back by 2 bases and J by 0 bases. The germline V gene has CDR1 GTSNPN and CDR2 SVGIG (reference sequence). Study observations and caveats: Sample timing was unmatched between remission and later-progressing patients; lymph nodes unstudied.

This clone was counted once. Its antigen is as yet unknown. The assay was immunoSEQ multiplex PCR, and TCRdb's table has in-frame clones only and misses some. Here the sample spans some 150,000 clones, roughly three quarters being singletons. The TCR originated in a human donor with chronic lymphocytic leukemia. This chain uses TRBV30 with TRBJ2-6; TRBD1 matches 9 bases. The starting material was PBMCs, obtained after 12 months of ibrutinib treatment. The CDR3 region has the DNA TGTGCCTGGAGTTCACCGGACAGGGGCCTCTCTGGGGCCAACGTCCTGACTTTC. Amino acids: CAWSSPDRGLSGANVLTF.